The present T cell receptor (beta chain) was sequenced within a study of vaccination and CD4 T cells after COVID-19. As for treatment: roughly 10-day PBMC culture with coronavirus spike peptide pools or control peptides (ViraFEST assay). Within the sample, this clonotype is medium-sized. The antigen is undetermined. Germline V gives CDR1 MRHNA, CDR2 SNTAGT. The length of the CDR3 is 13 residues. The V end lost 0 bases, the J end lost 5 bases, and 7 bases lay between the germline ends. Sequenced with the Oncomine TCR Beta short-read assay was DNA taken from cultured CD4+ T cells. TCRdb re-derived calls from the PCR reads in MiXCR, one entry per CDR3 protein. The sample has under 4,500 distinct CDR3 sequences, roughly 70% seen once.

Sequenced material: CD4+ T cells from blood, cultured in vitro. The V and J genes are TRBV6-4 and TRBJ1-2; perhaps TRBD1 as D (6 bases). The origin of this receptor is a human donor who had recovered from COVID-19. The DNA for the CDR3 is TGTGCCAGCAGTGACTCAGGGGGATATGGCTACACCTTC. This sequence encodes CASSDSGGYGYTF.